This passage covers 29 T cell receptor beta chains from one sample sequenced in a study of radiotherapy plus CTLA-4 blockade in lung cancer. This table comes from immunoSEQ multiplex PCR, and its TCRdb copy is limited to in-frame clones, with some not included. The table lists around 45,000 clones, roughly four fifths of them singletons, with roughly 8% in the top ten. The sequencing used peripheral blood, collected from a patient treated with radiotherapy plus ipilimumab. The receptors here all came from a human donor with non-small cell lung cancer who had stable disease on radiotherapy plus ipilimumab.

The V and J genes are TRBV12-5 and TRBJ1-2; 7 nucleotides agree with TRBD1. In germline, CDR1 is LGHNT, CDR2 FRNRAP. The CDR3 has 15 residues. The V gene end was trimmed by 6 bases and the J gene end by 3 bases; junction bases not matched to a gene: 10. The CDR3 here is CASGPYRDSYYGYTF. The CDR3 DNA reads TGTGCTAGTGGACCATATAGGGACAGTTACTATGGCTACACCTTC.

The chain carries TRBV30 and TRBJ1-4; TRBD1 is a possible D gene (5 bases). CDR3 size: 15 residues. V lost 2 bases to trimming and J lost 2 bases, with 12 bases between them. The germline V gene has CDR1 GTSNPN and CDR2 SVGIG (reference sequence). Written as DNA, the CDR3 is TGTGCCTGGAGTATCCCCTGGGGGACTAATGAAAAACTGTTTTTT. It encodes CAWSIPWGTNEKLFF.

The rearrangement uses TRBV5-1 and TRBJ2-6; 7 bases align to TRBD1. The V gene's germline CDR1 is SGHRS and CDR2 YFSETQ. The CDR3 runs to 15 residues. The trim removed 4 bases at V and 7 bases at J, leaving 8 bases unmatched. This chain's CDR3 is CASSADREFANVLTF. The CDR3 DNA sequence: TGCGCCAGCAGCGCAGACAGGGAGTTCGCCAACGTCCTGACTTTC.

This clone showed up just a few times. The V and J genes are TRBV27 and TRBJ2-1; 9 positions agree with TRBD1. In germline, CDR1 is MNHEY, CDR2 SMNVEV (reference sequence). This CDR3 spans 17 amino acids. With V trimmed by 6 bases and J by 9 bases, 18 bases remained unmatched. CDR3 residues: CASSVARGTGLSGEQFF. CDR3 nucleotide sequence: TGTGCCAGCAGCGTAGCGCGTGGGACAGGGCTCTCTGGTGAGCAGTTCTTC.

CDR3 residues: CASSQVGGANQPQHF. The CDR3 nucleotides read TGCGCCAGCAGCCAAGTGGGGGGAGCCAATCAGCCCCAGCATTTT. This rearrangement joins TRBV4-1 to TRBJ1-5; weak D call: TRBD1 (5 bases). Germline V lookup: CDR1 MGHRA, CDR2 YSYEKL. This CDR3 region has 15 residues. V lost 1 base and J lost 3, with 10 bases in between.

This clone was counted once. The V and J genes are TRBV6-5 and TRBJ2-7; TRBD1 might be the D (5 bases). The CDR3 sequence is 13 residues long. V lost 6 bases and J lost 3, with 12 bases in between. Germline V gene data show CDR1 as MNHEY and CDR2 as SVGAGI. CDR3 nucleotides: TGTGCCAGCAGGATAAGGGGCGGCTACGAGCAGTACGTC. Translating gives CASRIRGGYEQYV.

This clone was counted between two and nine times. The V call is TRBV6-1, the J call TRBJ2-7, with D perhaps TRBD2 (5 bases). This CDR3 is built from 12 residues. Germline V gene lookup returns CDR1 MNHNS and CDR2 SASEGT. V lost 7 bases, J lost 4 bases, and 11 bases lay in between. Here the CDR3 DNA reads TGTGCCAGCATGCACGGGGAATACGAGCAGTACGTC. It codes for CASMHGEYEQYV.

The chain joins TRBV5-4 to TRBJ1-2; the match to TRBD1 covers 7 bases. V lost 6 bases to trimming and J lost 7 bases; unmatched junction nucleotides: 9. Germline V gene lookup returns CDR1 SGHNT and CDR2 YYREEE (reference sequence). This CDR3 has 13 residues. CDR3 sequence reads: CASTLTGLPGYTF. CDR3 coding DNA: TGTGCCAGCACGCTGACAGGGTTACCTGGCTACACCTTC.

This clone was recorded only once. Other nucleotide sequences from this sample produce the same CDR3. V usage is TRBV2 and J usage is TRBJ1-5, with D maybe TRBD1 (5 bases). The CDR3 loop spans 15 amino acids. The ends were cut back, 6 bases at V and 7 bases at J, with 19 bases in the middle. Germline values: CDR1 SNHLY, CDR2 FYNNEI. Here the CDR3 DNA reads TGTGCCAGCAGCGAAAGGGAGGTGGGGGGGCAGCCCCAGCATTTT. This translates into CASSEREVGGQPQHF.

The rearrangement uses TRBV2 and TRBJ1-3; 10 bases map to TRBD1. Germline CDR1 reads SNHLY; CDR2 reads FYNNEI. This CDR3 contains 14 residues. Trimming cost V 4 bases and J 8 bases; bases outside gene matches: 5. This CDR3 is CASSGQGAADTIYF. The CDR3 DNA is TGTGCCAGCAGTGGACAGGGGGCGGCGGACACCATATATTTT.

The V and J genes are TRBV7-2 and TRBJ1-1, with D possibly TRBD1 on 5 matching bases. In germline, CDR1 is SGHTA, CDR2 FQGNSA. The V end was cut by 1 base, the J end by 7 bases, with 7 bases between. The CDR3 extends over 12 amino acids. CDR3 in amino acids: CASSLGGVEAFF. The CDR3 coding sequence is TGTGCCAGCAGCTTAGGGGGGGTTGAAGCTTTCTTT.

This clone was found a few times. Other DNA sequences in the same sample also yield this CDR3. The rearrangement links TRBV4-3 to TRBJ1-2; 9 positions agree with TRBD1. Germline-derived CDR1 and CDR2 are LGHNA and YSLEER. The CDR3 is 15 amino acids. V was pared by 2 bases and J by 3 bases, with 4 bases of the junction left unmatched. The CDR3 region is CASSQRDRGDYGYTF. For the CDR3, the DNA is TGCGCCAGCAGCCAACGTGACAGGGGGGACTATGGCTACACCTTC.

The rearrangement joins TRBV6-6 to TRBJ1-1; TRBD1 might be the D (6 bases). Germline lookup yields CDR1 MNHNY and CDR2 SVGAGI (reference sequence). V lost 2 bases and J lost 3, with 13 bases in between. The CDR3 length is 15 residues. CDR3 bases: TGTGCCAGCAGTTACCCCGGGGCAGGGGACACTGAAGCTTTCTTT. This gives the protein CASSYPGAGDTEAFF.

The rearrangement links TRBV27 to TRBJ1-1, with a tentative D call TRBD1 (6 bases). The CDR3 is 13 residues long. Trimming pared 0 bases from V and 12 bases from J, leaving 14 bases between. Germline V lookup: CDR1 MNHEY, CDR2 SMNVEV (reference sequence). CDR3 sequence: CASSLSVLGDTFF. The CDR3 coding sequence is TGTGCCAGCAGTTTATCCGTTTTGGGGGACACTTTCTTT.

The chain recombines TRBV5-4 with TRBJ2-3; maybe TRBD2 (6 bases). The CDR3 totals 17 residues. From germline, CDR1 is SGHNT and CDR2 YYREEE (reference sequence). V shed 0 bases and J shed 2 bases, with 16 bases lying between them. The CDR3 reads CASSLEGRGKYTDTQYF. The CDR3 nucleotides read TGTGCCAGCAGCTTGGAAGGGCGGGGAAAATACACAGATACGCAGTATTTT.

The rearrangement links TRBV9 to TRBJ2-7; 12 positions agree with TRBD2. V was clipped by 3 bases and J by 7 bases; unmatched bases: 11. The CDR3 is 16 residues long. Germline CDR1 is SGDLS and CDR2 is YYNGEE. CDR3 in amino acids: CASSGTSGDLSGEQYF. DNA for the CDR3: TGTGCCAGCAGCGGGACTAGCGGGGACCTTTCTGGGGAGCAGTACTTC.

Here the CDR3 DNA reads TGTGCCAGCAGTTATGGATCAGATTATCAGCCCCAGCATTTT. Translating it yields CASSYGSDYQPQHF. This chain uses TRBV6-5 with TRBJ1-5; D unclear. CDR3 length: 14 residues. Trimming removed 3 bases from V and 5 bases from J, with 11 bases in between. Germline CDR1 MNHEY, CDR2 SVGAGI.

The chain is built from TRBV28 and TRBJ1-5; 7 bases match TRBD1. The V gene's germline CDR1 is MDHEN and CDR2 SYDVKM. CDR3 length: 15 residues. Trimming cost V 6 bases and J 6 bases; bases outside gene matches: 11. CDR3 loop: CASSLPETGTQPQHF. Written as DNA, the CDR3 is TGTGCCAGCAGCCTACCCGAGACAGGGACTCAGCCCCAGCATTTT.

The chain has TRBV18 and TRBJ2-7; possibly TRBD1 for D (5 bases). CDR3 length: 14 amino acids. Germline V lookup: CDR1 KGHSH, CDR2 LQKENI. V dropped 3 bases and J dropped 0 bases, with 9 bases sitting between them. The CDR3 protein is CASSPLDSSYEQYF. The CDR3 DNA reads as TGTGCCAGCTCACCCCTCGACAGCTCCTACGAGCAGTACTTC.

J is TRBJ1-2 and V is TRBV9, with unresolved D. V lost 5 bases to trimming and J lost 0 bases, with 11 bases between them. The CDR3 is 14 amino acids. Germline V gene lookup returns CDR1 SGDLS and CDR2 YYNGEE. CDR3 loop: CASSPTPTNYGYTF. In DNA form, the CDR3 reads TGTGCCAGCAGTCCGACACCAACTAACTATGGCTACACCTTC.

This clone was seen just once. The genes are TRBV28 and TRBJ2-1; possibly TRBD2 for D (5 bases). V lost 3 bases, J lost 4 bases, and 10 bases lay in between. The CDR3 totals 14 residues. Germline CDR1 is MDHEN and CDR2 is SYDVKM. This CDR3 reads CASSFLARYNEQFF. For the CDR3, the DNA is TGTGCCAGCAGTTTCCTAGCAAGGTACAATGAGCAGTTCTTC.

This clone was seen only once. The chain joins TRBV27 to TRBJ2-1; 7 bases map to TRBD1. CDR1 is MNHEY and CDR2 is SMNVEV in the germline V gene (reference sequence). The junction had 11 bases not matched to a gene; V was cut back by 7 bases and J by 5 bases. The CDR3 consists of 15 residues. CDR3 amino acids: CASNKWDSTHNEQFF. CDR3 DNA sequence: TGTGCCAGCAATAAATGGGACAGCACTCACAATGAGCAGTTCTTC.

The genes are TRBV18 and TRBJ1-3; D remains ambiguous. V was pared by 2 bases and J by 1 base, with 9 bases between. The V gene's germline CDR1 is KGHSH and CDR2 LQKENI. The CDR3 sequence is 15 residues long. The CDR3 DNA is TGTGCCAGCTCACCAATTTCGCGTTCTGGAAACACCATATATTTT. This encodes CASSPISRSGNTIYF.

This clone has a handful of counts. The chain carries TRBV13 and TRBJ2-7; D is tentatively TRBD1 or TRBD2 (5 bases each). There are 12 residues in the CDR3. Trimming removed 8 bases from V and 3 bases from J, with 11 bases in between. Germline CDR1 is PRHDT and CDR2 is FYEKMQ (reference sequence). The CDR3 DNA is TGTGCCAGCGCCTTTGGGGGCTACGAGCAGTACTTC. It specifies CASAFGGYEQYF.

CDR3 region: CASSTKDRAPYNEQFF. In DNA form, the CDR3 reads TGTGCCAGCAGTACCAAGGACAGGGCTCCCTACAATGAGCAGTTCTTC. The chain employs TRBV27 and TRBJ2-1; 8 nucleotides agree with TRBD1. CDR1 and CDR2 (germline): MNHEY, SMNVEV (reference sequence). J gave up 2 bases and V 5 bases, and 8 bases lay outside the gene matches. This CDR3 is built from 16 residues.

V usage is TRBV28 and J usage is TRBJ1-1; D gene uncertain. This CDR3 is built from 14 residues. V dropped 6 bases and J dropped 0 bases, with 11 bases sitting between them. Germline values: CDR1 MDHEN, CDR2 SYDVKM. This CDR3 reads CASRDLRLNTEAFF. CDR3 nucleotide sequence: TGTGCCAGCAGAGATCTCAGGCTGAACACTGAAGCTTTCTTT.

The V gene is TRBV6-5, the J gene TRBJ2-7, with D possibly TRBD1 on 6 matching bases. Looked up from germline, CDR1 is MNHEY and CDR2 is SVGAGI. CDR3 length: 13 residues. With 10 bases removed from V and 0 bases from J, the gap between germline ends came to 13 bases. The chain's CDR3 is CATGTPSSYEQYF. For the CDR3, the DNA is TGTGCCACCGGGACACCAAGCTCCTACGAGCAGTACTTC.

J is TRBJ1-1 and V is TRBV7-8; D is ambiguous. V lost 2 bases, J lost 0 bases, and 10 bases lay in between. The CDR3 is made up of 15 amino acids. Germline assignment: CDR1 SGHVS and CDR2 FQNEAQ. CDR3 nucleotides: TGTGCCAGCAGCTTACGGAGAGAGATGAACACTGAAGCTTTCTTT. Protein sequence: CASSLRREMNTEAFF.

This clone was observed once. V and J are TRBV6-6 and TRBJ2-1; D remains ambiguous. The germline CDR1 and CDR2 sequences are MNHNY and SVGAGI (reference sequence). This CDR3 has 16 residues. The V and J ends lost 4 bases and 5 bases respectively, with 18 bases between them. The CDR3 DNA sequence: TGTGCCAGCAGTTTCAACGCCGGCGATATTAACAATGAGCAGTTCTTC. Its translation is CASSFNAGDINNEQFF.